This TCR beta chain was found in a study of blood T cell repertoires in COVID-19. Study background: Sources were T cells, B-cell-depleted T cells, or PBMCs; the material itself was cDNA or gDNA.

Produced via immunoSEQ multiplex PCR; TCRdb's table is partial and in-frame only. Of about 480,000 clones in the sample, about 89% were seen once. Germline V gene lookup returns CDR1 MRHNA and CDR2 SNTAGT. The CDR3 sequence is 14 residues long. The junction had 4 bases not matched to a gene; V was cut back by 6 bases and J by 0 bases. Only one count was recorded for this clone. The chain employs TRBV6-4 and TRBJ2-5; 7 bases are shared with TRBD1. The sequencing input was peripheral blood. This receptor was identified in a woman aged 30 to 39 with acute or convalescent COVID-19. The CDR3 nucleotides are TGTGCCAGCAGCCCCAGGGGGTACCAAGAGACCCAGTACTTC. Protein product: CASSPRGYQETQYF.